These T cell receptor beta chains were read from a single sample in a study of blood T cell repertoires in COVID-19. The data were produced by immunoSEQ multiplex PCR, yet TCRdb's version contains in-frame clones alone and is incomplete. There are about 70,000 clones in the sample; 70% to 80% occur only once, and roughly 36% lies in the top ten. What was sequenced was peripheral blood. The receptor source for this set is a woman in her 70s with acute or convalescent COVID-19. Both conserved end residues are part of each CDR3. The order of the fields is D gene, J gene, V gene, CDR3 protein. A D gene is named only where the DNA matches it firmly.

TRBD1,TRBJ1-5,TRBV4-2,CASSQGRTGVQPQHF
-,TRBJ1-5,TRBV6-5,CASSYLVSGKEQPQHF
TRBD1,TRBJ1-1,TRBV28,CASSRRQGRSTEAFF
TRBD2,TRBJ2-2,TRBV6-5,CASKGTSGNRELFF
-,TRBJ2-1,TRBV29-1,CSVELTGSGEQFF
TRBD1,TRBJ1-6,TRBV28,CASSQPGQGDSPLHF
TRBD1,TRBJ1-2,TRBV2,CASSPGQGLNYGYTF
TRBD1,TRBJ2-3,TRBV5-6,CASSLWTGKTDTQYF
TRBD2,TRBJ2-1,TRBV25-1,CASSEFRASGERNEQFF
-,TRBJ1-1,TRBV3-1/TRBV3-2,CASSQRGIGGAFF
TRBD1,TRBJ2-7,TRBV5-6,CASSFGAGGSYEQYF
-,TRBJ1-1,TRBV10-3,CAISDPRAGAEAFF
TRBD1,TRBJ2-7,TRBV7-3,CASSLMVGQAYEQYF
-,TRBJ1-5,TRBV5-8,CASSLEGAGNQPQHF